The rows below give T cell receptor beta chains drawn from one sample of a study of cytotoxic CD8 clonotypes in ibrutinib-treated CLL. Sequencing used immunoSEQ multiplex PCR; TCRdb keeps in-frame clones, though not all of them. The table lists hundreds of thousands of clones, 67% of them singletons. The starting material was PBMCs, obtained after 36 months of ibrutinib treatment. Every receptor here comes from a human donor with chronic lymphocytic leukemia. CDR3s include the opening cysteine and the closing phenylalanine or tryptophan. The order of the fields is V gene, D gene, clone size, J gene, CDR3 protein, CDR3 DNA. A D gene is named only where the DNA matches it firmly. Only part of the rows carry a size: once, few, many, or a class if the clone is expanded.

TRBV5-1	-	few	TRBJ2-7	CASKDGTSSYEQYF	TGCGCCAGCAAAGACGGGACGAGCTCCTACGAGCAGTACTTC
TRBV6-1	-	-	TRBJ2-2	CASSEQGELFF	TGTGCCAGCAGTGAACAAGGGGAGCTGTTTTTT
TRBV6-1	-	-	TRBJ2-7	CASHRLPPGYEQYF	TGTGCCAGCCACCGCCTCCCCCCAGGGTACGAGCAGTACTTC
TRBV9	-	few	TRBJ1-1	CASSVAPHTEAFF	TGTGCCAGCAGCGTAGCTCCCCACACTGAAGCTTTCTTT
TRBV18	-	-	TRBJ1-2	CASSPLGGSYGYTF	TGTGCCAGCTCACCGCTAGGAGGGAGCTATGGCTACACCTTC
TRBV10-3	-	-	TRBJ1-5	CAISESMEGQPQHF	TGTGCCATCAGTGAGTCGATGGAGGGGCAGCCCCAGCATTTT
TRBV7-2	-	-	TRBJ1-5	CASSLWQNQPQHF	TGTGCCAGCAGCTTATGGCAGAATCAGCCCCAGCATTTT
TRBV2	-	-	TRBJ1-5	CASSRGRGKQPQHF	TGTGCCAGCTCCCGAGGGAGGGGTAAACAGCCCCAGCATTTT
TRBV4-1	TRBD2	-	TRBJ2-7	CASSPGTSGTYEQYF	TGCGCCAGCAGCCCCGGGACTAGCGGAACCTACGAGCAGTACTTC
TRBV11-2	TRBD1	few	TRBJ2-1	CASRTPGQPYNEQFF	TGTGCCAGCAGAACACCGGGACAGCCATACAATGAGCAGTTCTTC
TRBV20-1	-	-	TRBJ2-1	CSALDGNEQFF	TGCAGTGCCCTGGACGGGAATGAGCAGTTCTTC
TRBV4-3	-	-	TRBJ2-1	CASSQVGFENEQFF	TGCGCCAGCAGCCAAGTGGGGTTCGAAAATGAGCAGTTCTTC
TRBV4-3	TRBD1	-	TRBJ2-7	CASSQSLGQGVGEQYF	TGCGCCAGCAGCCAATCGTTAGGACAGGGGGTGGGGGAGCAGTACTTC
TRBV5-6	-	-	TRBJ1-2	CASSLLLTGSYGYTF	TGTGCCAGCAGCTTACTCCTAACAGGGTCCTATGGCTACACCTTC
TRBV29-1	TRBD2	-	TRBJ2-7	CSVEDREAYEQYF	TGCAGCGTGGAAGACCGGGAGGCCTACGAGCAGTACTTC
TRBV11-3	-	-	TRBJ2-7	CASSLESLTEYYEQYF	TGTGCCAGCAGCTTAGAATCCCTGACGGAATACTACGAGCAGTACTTC
TRBV5-1	-	-	TRBJ2-1	CASAEIQGYTSYNEQFF	TGCGCCAGCGCCGAAATACAGGGATATACCTCCTACAATGAGCAGTTCTTC
TRBV5-1	-	few	TRBJ1-1	CASSLRTGQAFF	TGCGCCAGCAGCTTACGTACAGGGCAAGCTTTCTTT
TRBV4-1	-	-	TRBJ1-1	CASSQVSGGTEAFF	TGCGCCAGCAGCCAAGTCTCGGGGGGCACTGAAGCTTTCTTT
TRBV15	TRBD2	few	TRBJ2-5	CATSRDVSLAGGNTQYF	TGTGCCACCAGCAGAGATGTCTCGCTAGCGGGGGGCAATACCCAGTACTTC
TRBV5-1	-	-	TRBJ1-5	CASSLEGINQPQHF	TGCGCCAGCAGCTTGGAAGGGATCAATCAGCCCCAGCATTTT
TRBV11-2	-	-	TRBJ2-7	CASSLDQGRTYEQYF	TGTGCCAGCAGCTTAGATCAGGGACGTACCTACGAGCAGTACTTC
TRBV7-9	TRBD1	few	TRBJ2-5	CASSSMTGGLGETQYF	TGTGCCAGCAGCTCGATGACAGGGGGCCTAGGAGAGACCCAGTACTTC
TRBV18	TRBD2	-	TRBJ2-4	CASSPTSGGARGNIQYF	TGTGCCAGCTCACCTACTAGCGGGGGGGCCAGAGGAAACATTCAGTACTTC
TRBV5-1	TRBD2	-	TRBJ2-5	CASSLTGGGETQYF	TGCGCCAGCAGCTTGACGGGGGGTGGTGAGACCCAGTACTTC
TRBV6-1	-	-	TRBJ1-6	CASSDRLISSPLHF	TGTGCCAGCAGTGACAGGTTAATTTCTTCACCCCTCCACTTT
TRBV9	-	-	TRBJ1-2	CASSRPGEGGYTF	TGTGCCAGCAGCCGGCCGGGGGAGGGTGGCTACACCTTC
TRBV4-3	TRBD2	-	TRBJ2-7	CASSQGFTSGRMDSGEQYF	TGCGCCAGCAGCCAAGGTTTTACTAGCGGGAGGATGGATTCGGGTGAGCAGTACTTC
TRBV5-8	-	-	TRBJ2-1	CASSLEMESRVEQFF	TGTGCCAGCAGCTTGGAAATGGAGTCTAGGGTTGAGCAGTTCTTC
TRBV11-2	-	-	TRBJ2-1	CASTQGGNEQFF	TGTGCCAGCACCCAGGGGGGAAATGAGCAGTTCTTC
TRBV6-6	-	-	TRBJ2-3	CASSYRRPGTDTQYF	TGTGCCAGCAGTTACAGGCGACCGGGGACAGATACGCAGTATTTT
TRBV27	-	-	TRBJ2-7	CASRPGRRMEQYF	TGTGCCAGCAGACCCGGCCGGAGAATGGAGCAGTACTTC
TRBV6-5	TRBD1	-	TRBJ1-6	CASRLGQEHSPLHF	TGTGCCAGCAGGCTGGGACAGGAACATTCACCCCTCCACTTT
TRBV6-1	-	-	TRBJ1-2	CALRMSNYGYTF	TGTGCCCTCCGGATGTCGAACTATGGCTACACCTTC
TRBV10-3	-	-	TRBJ2-3	CAISELTDTQYF	TGTGCCATCAGTGAATTGACAGATACGCAGTATTTT
TRBV6-6	TRBD1	few	TRBJ1-2	CASSDRGQGYGYTF	TGTGCCAGCAGCGACAGGGGGCAAGGCTATGGCTACACCTTC
TRBV5-4	-	few	TRBJ1-4	CASSLKVPTPTNEKLFF	TGTGCCAGCAGCTTGAAGGTACCCACTCCAACTAATGAAAAACTGTTTTTT
TRBV13	-	-	TRBJ2-2	CASLGNTGELFF	TGTGCCAGCTTGGGGAACACCGGGGAGCTGTTTTTT
TRBV9	-	-	TRBJ1-1	CASSVGGTQNTEAFF	TGTGCCAGCAGCGTAGGCGGGACACAGAACACTGAAGCTTTCTTT
TRBV5-1	-	-	TRBJ2-3	CASSLSLLTDTQYF	TGCGCCAGCAGCTTGAGCCTCCTCACAGATACGCAGTATTTT
TRBV27	TRBD2	-	TRBJ2-2	CASSKWGLAVNTGELFF	TGTGCCAGCAGTAAATGGGGACTAGCGGTTAACACCGGGGAGCTGTTTTTT
TRBV2	TRBD1	-	TRBJ1-5	CASSPTPTGALLEPQHF	TGTGCCAGCAGTCCTACACCGACAGGGGCCCTCCTCGAGCCCCAGCATTTT
TRBV7-3	TRBD2	-	TRBJ2-1	CASSYGLAGRNEQFF	TGTGCCAGCAGCTATGGACTAGCGGGAAGAAATGAGCAGTTCTTC
TRBV11-2	-	-	TRBJ2-7	CASSFMRGIPYEQYF	TGTGCCAGCAGCTTTATGAGGGGGATTCCCTACGAGCAGTACTTC
TRBV6-5	-	-	TRBJ2-1	CASSSNGLDEQFF	TGTGCCAGCAGTTCCAATGGCCTCGATGAGCAGTTCTTC
TRBV6-6	-	-	TRBJ1-1	CASSYVEGTEAFF	TGTGCCAGCAGTTACGTAGAGGGGACTGAAGCTTTCTTT
TRBV9	-	-	TRBJ2-7	CASGTNYEQYF	TGTGCCAGCGGCACCAACTACGAGCAGTACTTC
TRBV18	TRBD1	-	TRBJ1-3	CASTGGRNSGNTIYF	TGTGCCAGCACAGGGGGACGGAACTCTGGAAACACCATATATTTT
TRBV6-5	-	few	TRBJ1-5	CASSTGYSNQPQHF	TGTGCCAGCAGCACAGGGTATAGCAATCAGCCCCAGCATTTT
TRBV29-1	-	-	TRBJ1-1	CSVSRTIVMNTEAFF	TGCAGCGTTTCTCGGACAATTGTTATGAACACTGAAGCTTTCTTT
TRBV7-2	-	-	TRBJ2-7	CASSLIDPYEQYF	TGTGCCAGCAGCTTAATTGACCCCTACGAGCAGTACTTC
TRBV29-1	TRBD1	-	TRBJ2-7	CSVLPGQGGGEQYF	TGCAGCGTACTTCCCGGACAGGGAGGAGGCGAGCAGTACTTC
TRBV10-2	-	few	TRBJ1-5	CASSDRDQPQHF	TGCGCCAGCAGTGACAGGGATCAGCCCCAGCATTTT
TRBV27	-	-	TRBJ1-5	CASSLWGISNQPQHF	TGTGCCAGCAGTTTATGGGGCATTAGCAATCAGCCCCAGCATTTT
TRBV15	-	-	TRBJ2-3	CATSRTGLADTQYF	TGTGCCACCAGCAGAACAGGGCTGGCAGATACGCAGTATTTT
TRBV5-1	TRBD1	-	TRBJ2-7	CASSPFPGTGHYEQYF	TGCGCCAGCAGCCCTTTCCCCGGGACAGGGCACTACGAGCAGTACTTC
TRBV5-1	-	-	TRBJ2-4	CASSFTGLIQSIQYF	TGCGCCAGCAGCTTCACGGGGCTCATCCAGAGCATTCAGTACTTC
TRBV14	TRBD2	-	TRBJ2-1	CASSQGGLSLNEQFF	TGTGCCAGCAGCCAAGGGGGACTATCGCTCAATGAGCAGTTCTTC
TRBV5-1	-	-	TRBJ1-4	CASSLRVGGKLFF	TGCGCCAGCAGCTTGAGAGTAGGGGGAAAACTGTTTTTT
TRBV5-1	-	-	TRBJ1-1	CASSLLGARAEAFF	TGCGCCAGCAGCTTGTTGGGGGCAAGAGCTGAAGCTTTCTTT